This T cell receptor beta chain comes out of a study of siplizumab effects on memory and regulatory T cells. Study-wide results and caveats: Naive T cells looked more diverse than memory cells, and they looked like major contributors to the alloresponse.

With V trimmed by 5 bases and J by 4 bases, 3 bases remained unmatched. The germline gives CDR1 SGHTA, CDR2 FQGTGA. The CDR3 is 14 amino acids. As regards this clone: Its matching antigen is unknown.

Assay: immunoSEQ multiplex PCR; the TCRdb copy retains only in-frame clones and omits some. The table has 95,000 to 100,000 clones, about 93% seen once. This chain connects TRBV7-3 to TRBJ2-5, with 11 nucleotides matching TRBD1. This TCR derives from a human donor in good health. Sequencing used non-Treg CD4+ T cells sorted from blood. The CDR3 spells CASSRTGGSETQYF. CDR3 nucleotide sequence: TGTGCCAGCAGCCGGACAGGGGGCTCAGAGACCCAGTACTTC.